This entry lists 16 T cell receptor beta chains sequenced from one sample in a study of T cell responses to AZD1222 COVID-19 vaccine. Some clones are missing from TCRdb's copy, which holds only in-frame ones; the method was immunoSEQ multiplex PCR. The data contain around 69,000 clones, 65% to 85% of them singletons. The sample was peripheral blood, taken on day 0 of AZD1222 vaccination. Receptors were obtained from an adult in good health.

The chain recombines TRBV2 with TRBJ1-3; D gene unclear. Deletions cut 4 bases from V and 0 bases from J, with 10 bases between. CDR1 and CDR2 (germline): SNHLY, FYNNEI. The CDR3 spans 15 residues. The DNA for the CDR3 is TGTGCCAGCAGTGCCCAGCTAACCTCTGGAAACACCATATATTTT. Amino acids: CASSAQLTSGNTIYF.

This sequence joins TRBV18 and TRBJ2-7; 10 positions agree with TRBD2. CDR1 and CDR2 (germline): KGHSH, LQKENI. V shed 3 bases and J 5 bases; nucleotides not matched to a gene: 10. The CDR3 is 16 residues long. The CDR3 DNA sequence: TGTGCCAGCTCACCCAGCGGGCTAGCGGGGGTGCACGAGCAGTACTTC. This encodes CASSPSGLAGVHEQYF.

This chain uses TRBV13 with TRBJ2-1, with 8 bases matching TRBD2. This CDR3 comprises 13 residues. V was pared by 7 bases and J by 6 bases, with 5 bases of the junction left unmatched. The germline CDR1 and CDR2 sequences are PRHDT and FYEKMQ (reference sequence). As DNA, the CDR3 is TGTGCCAGCACCATGACTAGCGCCAATGAGCAGTTCTTC. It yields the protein CASTMTSANEQFF.

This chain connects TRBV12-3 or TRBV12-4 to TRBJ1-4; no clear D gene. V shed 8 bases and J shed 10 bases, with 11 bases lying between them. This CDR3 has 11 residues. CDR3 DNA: TGTGCCAGCGCCGCGGTGGGAAAACTGTTTTTT. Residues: CASAAVGKLFF.

CDR3 amino acids: CASSQDRGTGGDTQYF. CDR3 DNA: TGTGCCAGCAGCCAAGATCGGGGGACAGGGGGCGATACGCAGTATTTT. The rearrangement uses TRBV4-2 and TRBJ2-3; 12 nucleotides line up with TRBD1. The J segment lost 6 bases and the V segment lost 0 bases, leaving 4 bases of the junction unmatched. The CDR3 has 16 amino acids. CDR1 and CDR2 (germline): LGHNA, YNFKEQ.

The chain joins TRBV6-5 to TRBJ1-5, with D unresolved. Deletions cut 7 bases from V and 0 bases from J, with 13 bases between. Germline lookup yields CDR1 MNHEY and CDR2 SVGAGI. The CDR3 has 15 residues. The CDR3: CASTANTYSNQPQHF. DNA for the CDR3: TGTGCCAGCACGGCGAATACTTATAGCAATCAGCCCCAGCATTTT.

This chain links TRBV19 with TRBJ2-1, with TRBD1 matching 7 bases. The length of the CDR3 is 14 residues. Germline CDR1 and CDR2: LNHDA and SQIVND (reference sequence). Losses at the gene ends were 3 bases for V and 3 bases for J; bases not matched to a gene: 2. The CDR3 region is CASSMRGRYNEQFF. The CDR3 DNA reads TGTGCCAGTAGTATGAGGGGGCGCTACAATGAGCAGTTCTTC.

The DNA for the CDR3 is TGCAGTGCTAGTGGGGACAGGGGGCGAGAAGAGACCCAGTACTTC. This codes for CSASGDRGREETQYF. This chain joins TRBV20-1 and TRBJ2-5; 12 nucleotides line up with TRBD1. With 3 bases clipped from V and 3 bases from J, the junction kept 5 bases outside the gene matches. The CDR3 is 15 amino acids. CDR1 DFQATT and CDR2 SNEGSKA come from the germline V gene (reference sequence).

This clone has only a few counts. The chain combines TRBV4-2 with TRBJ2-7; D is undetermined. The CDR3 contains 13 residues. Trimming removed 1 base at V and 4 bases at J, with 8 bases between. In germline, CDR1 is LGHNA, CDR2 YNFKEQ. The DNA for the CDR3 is TGTGCCAGCAGCCAAGCTGGGTCTTACGAGCAGTACTTC. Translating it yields CASSQAGSYEQYF.

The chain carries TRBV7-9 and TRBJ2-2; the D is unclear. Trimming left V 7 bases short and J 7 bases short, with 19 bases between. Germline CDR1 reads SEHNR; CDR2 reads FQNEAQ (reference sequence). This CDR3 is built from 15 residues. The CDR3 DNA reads TGTGCCAGCATCGAGGTGACACCTAGGAACGGGGAGCTGTTTTTT. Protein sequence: CASIEVTPRNGELFF.

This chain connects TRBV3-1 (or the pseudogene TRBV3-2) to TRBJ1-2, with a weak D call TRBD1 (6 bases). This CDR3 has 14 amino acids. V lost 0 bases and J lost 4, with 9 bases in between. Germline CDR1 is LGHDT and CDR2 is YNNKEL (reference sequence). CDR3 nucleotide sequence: TGTGCCAGCAGCCAAGATTCCAGGGGCTATGGCTACACCTTC. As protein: CASSQDSRGYGYTF.

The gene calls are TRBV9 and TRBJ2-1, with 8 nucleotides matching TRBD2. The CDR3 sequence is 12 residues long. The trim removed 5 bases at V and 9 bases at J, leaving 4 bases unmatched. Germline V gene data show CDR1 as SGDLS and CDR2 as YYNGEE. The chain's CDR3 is CASRPGGGEQFF. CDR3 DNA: TGTGCCAGCAGACCCGGGGGGGGTGAGCAGTTCTTC.

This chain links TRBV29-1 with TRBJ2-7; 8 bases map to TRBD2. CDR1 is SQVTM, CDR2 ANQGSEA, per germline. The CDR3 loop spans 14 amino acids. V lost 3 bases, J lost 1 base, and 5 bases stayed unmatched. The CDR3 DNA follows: TGCAGCGTTGATCGGGGGGGTTCGTCCTACGAGCAGTACTTC. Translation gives CSVDRGGSSYEQYF.

The CDR3 DNA sequence: TGTGCCAGCAGTGAAGCGCGCCGGCCGGGCACTAATGAAAAACTGTTTTTT. Translation gives CASSEARRPGTNEKLFF. V and J are TRBV6-1 and TRBJ1-4, with D hard to call. The CDR3 covers 17 residues. Germline loops: CDR1 MNHNS, CDR2 SASEGT. The V end was cut by 0 bases, the J end by 2 bases, with 13 bases between.

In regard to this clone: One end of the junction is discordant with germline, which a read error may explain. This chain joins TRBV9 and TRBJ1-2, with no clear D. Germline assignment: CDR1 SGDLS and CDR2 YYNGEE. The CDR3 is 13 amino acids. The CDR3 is CASSVGPNSGYTF. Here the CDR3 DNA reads TGTGCCAGCAGCGTGGGCCCTAACTCTGGCTACACCTTC.

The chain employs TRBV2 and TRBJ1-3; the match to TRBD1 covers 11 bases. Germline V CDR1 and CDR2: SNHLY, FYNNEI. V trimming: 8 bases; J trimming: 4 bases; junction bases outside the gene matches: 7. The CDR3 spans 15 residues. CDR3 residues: CASSRGQGEGNTIYF. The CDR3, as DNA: TGTGCCAGCTCAAGGGGACAGGGGGAAGGAAACACCATATATTTT.